The rows below give T cell receptor beta chains drawn from one sample of a study of Ad26.COV2.S vaccination and SARS-CoV-2 variants. Assay used: immunoSEQ multiplex PCR; TCRdb lists only in-frame clones, some missing. The table lists fewer than 400,000 clones, around nine tenths of them singletons. The sequenced sample was peripheral blood, obtained in a trial of Ad26.COV2.S vaccine versus placebo. All receptors derive from a person aged 18-60 years who received the Ad26.COV2.S COVID-19 vaccine or a placebo. Both conserved end residues are part of each CDR3. A D gene is named only where the DNA matches it firmly. Not all rows give a size; the values are once, few, many and, for expanded clones, a class.

>TRBV4-1|TRBJ1-2|NA|17|NA
TGCGCCAGCAGCCTCGTAATCCGAAGGGATAGAAACTATGGCTACACCTTC
CASSLVIRRDRNYGYTF
>TRBV19|TRBJ2-3|NA|12|NA
TGTGCCAGTAGTCAAAGCACGCGTACGCAGTATTTT
CASSQSTRTQYF
>TRBV6-5|TRBJ2-1|NA|15|NA
TGTGCCAGCAGTCTCCGGGAGGGGGCGTTGAATGAGCAGTTCTTC
CASSLREGALNEQFF
>TRBV7-9|TRBJ1-5|NA|15|NA
TGTGCCAGCAGCTTATGGGTGAGCGGCAATCAGCCCCAGCATTTT
CASSLWVSGNQPQHF
>TRBV12-3/TRBV12-4|TRBJ1-2|NA|13|NA
TGTGCCAGCAGTTTGATGCCGGTCTATGGCTACACCTTC
CASSLMPVYGYTF
>TRBV25-1|TRBJ1-1|once|11|NA
TGTGCCAGCAGTGATCCCCCTGAAGCTTTCTTT
CASSDPPEAFF
>TRBV11-2|TRBJ2-5|once|13|NA
TGTGCCAGCATGATTAACACGCAAGAGACCCAGTACTTC
CASMINTQETQYF
>TRBV9|TRBJ1-1|NA|15|TRBD1
TGTGCCAGCAGAACGGGACAGAATCAAGGCACTGAAGCTTTCTTT
CASRTGQNQGTEAFF
>TRBV9|TRBJ2-3|NA|14|NA
TGTGCCAGCAGCGTGGGGGTCGATACAGATACGCAGTATTTT
CASSVGVDTDTQYF
>TRBV19|TRBJ1-5|NA|13|NA
TGTGCCAGTAGTATAGGCAGTGAACAGCCCCAGCATTTT
CASSIGSEQPQHF
>TRBV7-9|TRBJ2-3|NA|14|TRBD2
TGTGCCAGCAGCTTAAGCGGGGGGGATGGTACGCAGTATTTT
CASSLSGGDGTQYF
>TRBV3-1/TRBV3-2|TRBJ2-2|NA|15|TRBD2
TGTGCCAGCAGCCAAGACGTCGGGGGGACCGGGGAGCTGTTTTTT
CASSQDVGGTGELFF
>TRBV2|TRBJ1-6|few|13|NA
TGTGCCAGCAGACGGGATCCGGGTTCACCCCTCCACTTT
CASRRDPGSPLHF
>TRBV15|TRBJ1-1|once|13|TRBD1
TGTGCCACCAGACGACAGGGGAGGGTTCCGGCTTTCTTT
CATRRQGRVPAFF
>TRBV7-9|TRBJ1-1|NA|14|NA
TGTGCCAGCAGCTTAGCGGGGACCGTGATCGAAGCTTTCTTT
CASSLAGTVIEAFF
>TRBV5-1|TRBJ1-2|once|14|NA
TGCGCCAGCAGCTACCACAATGTGGCAGGTCGTAGGTCCTTC
CASSYHNVAGRRSF
>TRBV5-8|TRBJ1-1|NA|15|NA
TGTGCCAGCAGCTTGTGGGGGAGGAGGGACACTGAAGCTTTCTTT
CASSLWGRRDTEAFF
>TRBV4-3|TRBJ1-1|once|16|NA
TGCGCCAGCAGCCAAGATCCTCGGCGCAGGGACACTGAAGCTTTCTTT
CASSQDPRRRDTEAFF
>TRBV5-5|TRBJ1-2|NA|15|NA
TGTGCCAGCAGCTTTGGGACGGCGGCGGGCTATGGCTACACCTTC
CASSFGTAAGYGYTF
>TRBV11-1|TRBJ2-2|NA|16|TRBD1
TGTGCCAGCAGCCCAACCCTCGACAGGGTGTCCGGGGAGCTGTTTTTT
CASSPTLDRVSGELFF
>TRBV29-1|TRBJ1-6|NA|13|NA
TGCAGCGTACGGGACACCAATAATTCACCCCTCCACTTT
CSVRDTNNSPLHF